The rows below give T cell receptor beta chains drawn from one sample of a study of CD8 T cells in ankylosing spondylitis. TCRdb reanalysed the 5' RACE reads using MiXCR and keeps one entry per CDR3 protein. The repertoire holds roughly 42,000 distinct CDR3 sequences, with 2.5% to 3% as singletons. Specimen: blood, either unsorted or a sorted T cell fraction (not recorded which). These receptors came from a male donor with ankylosing spondylitis or in good health (not recorded which). CDR3s include the opening cysteine and the closing phenylalanine or tryptophan. The order of the fields is V gene, D gene, J gene, clone size, CDR3 length, CDR3 DNA, CDR3 protein. The D gene is left open where the match is weak. Only some rows state a clone size, as once, few, many or a class for expanded clones.

V gene: TRBV9
D gene: TRBD2
J gene: TRBJ2-3
clone size: many
CDR3 length: 18
CDR3 DNA: TGTGCCAGCAGCGCACACCCCCCTGGACTAGCGGGCTCAGATACGCAGTATTTT
CDR3 protein: CASSAHPPGLAGSDTQYF

V gene: TRBV9
D gene: TRBD2
J gene: TRBJ2-5
clone size: many
CDR3 length: 15
CDR3 DNA: TGTGCCAGCAGCGTAGACGGGAGGGCCTTTGAGACCCAGTACTTC
CDR3 protein: CASSVDGRAFETQYF

V gene: TRBV9
D gene: .
J gene: TRBJ2-1
clone size: many
CDR3 length: 11
CDR3 DNA: TGTGCCAGCAGCATTCTCAATGAGCAGTTCTTC
CDR3 protein: CASSILNEQFF

V gene: TRBV9
D gene: TRBD2
J gene: TRBJ2-1
clone size: many
CDR3 length: 15
CDR3 DNA: TGTGCCAGCAGCGTCCTTAGCGGGGGGGGTAATGAGCAGTTCTTC
CDR3 protein: CASSVLSGGGNEQFF

V gene: TRBV9
D gene: .
J gene: TRBJ2-5
clone size: many
CDR3 length: 11
CDR3 DNA: TGTGCCAGCAGCGCCGGTGGGACCCAGTACTTC
CDR3 protein: CASSAGGTQYF

V gene: TRBV9
D gene: TRBD2
J gene: TRBJ2-1
clone size: many
CDR3 length: 18
CDR3 DNA: TGTGCCAGCAGCGCCAGAGGAGGGCTAGCGGGCTTAAACAATGAGCAGTTCTTC
CDR3 protein: CASSARGGLAGLNNEQFF

V gene: TRBV9
D gene: TRBD1
J gene: TRBJ1-5
clone size: many
CDR3 length: 13
CDR3 DNA: TGTGCCAGCAGCGGGGGACAGAATCAGCCCCAGCATTTT
CDR3 protein: CASSGGQNQPQHF

V gene: TRBV9
D gene: .
J gene: TRBJ2-1
clone size: many
CDR3 length: 15
CDR3 DNA: TGTGCCAGCAGCCCCCTGGGGGGACCCTACAATGAGCAGTTCTTC
CDR3 protein: CASSPLGGPYNEQFF

V gene: TRBV9
D gene: .
J gene: TRBJ1-1
clone size: many
CDR3 length: 14
CDR3 DNA: TGTGCCAGCAGCGGTGGGCCGAGGGGGACTGAAGCTTTCTTT
CDR3 protein: CASSGGPRGTEAFF

V gene: TRBV9
D gene: .
J gene: TRBJ2-3
clone size: many
CDR3 length: 12
CDR3 DNA: TGTGCCAGCAGCCCCCGGGCAGATACGCAGTATTTT
CDR3 protein: CASSPRADTQYF

V gene: TRBV9
D gene: .
J gene: TRBJ2-3
clone size: many
CDR3 length: 13
CDR3 DNA: TGTGCCAGCAGCGTTACTCCCACAGATACGCAGTATTTT
CDR3 protein: CASSVTPTDTQYF

V gene: TRBV9
D gene: TRBD2
J gene: TRBJ2-7
clone size: many
CDR3 length: 17
CDR3 DNA: TGTGCCAGCAGCGTAGCTCTAGCGGGAGGCACCCTAACCGAGCAGTACTTC
CDR3 protein: CASSVALAGGTLTEQYF

V gene: TRBV9
D gene: .
J gene: TRBJ2-7
clone size: many
CDR3 length: 14
CDR3 DNA: TGTGCCAGCAGCCCCGGACAGCCCTCCTACGAGCAGTACTTC
CDR3 protein: CASSPGQPSYEQYF

V gene: TRBV9
D gene: TRBD2
J gene: TRBJ2-1
clone size: many
CDR3 length: 12
CDR3 DNA: TGTGCCAGCAGCGTAAGGGAGGGTGAGCAGTTCTTC
CDR3 protein: CASSVREGEQFF

V gene: TRBV9
D gene: .
J gene: TRBJ2-3
clone size: many
CDR3 length: 16
CDR3 DNA: TGTGCCAGCAGCGTTGACAGGGACTCTATCACAGATACGCAGTATTTT
CDR3 protein: CASSVDRDSITDTQYF

V gene: TRBV9
D gene: TRBD1
J gene: TRBJ2-1
clone size: many
CDR3 length: 15
CDR3 DNA: TGTGCCAGCAGCGTCCTCGGGACAGGGGGGAATGAGCAGTTCTTC
CDR3 protein: CASSVLGTGGNEQFF

V gene: TRBV9
D gene: TRBD2
J gene: TRBJ2-3
clone size: few
CDR3 length: 18
CDR3 DNA: TGTGCCAGCAGCGTAGACCCGGCGGCTGGACTAGCTGGCGATACGCAGTATTTT
CDR3 protein: CASSVDPAAGLAGDTQYF

V gene: TRBV9
D gene: TRBD1
J gene: TRBJ1-2
clone size: many
CDR3 length: 13
CDR3 DNA: TGTGCCAGCAGCGGGGACAGAGGCGGGGGCTACACCTTC
CDR3 protein: CASSGDRGGGYTF

V gene: TRBV9
D gene: TRBD2
J gene: TRBJ2-5
clone size: many
CDR3 length: 13
CDR3 DNA: TGTGCCAGCGGGGGACTACCCCAAGAGACCCAGTACTTC
CDR3 protein: CASGGLPQETQYF

V gene: TRBV9
D gene: .
J gene: TRBJ2-1
clone size: many
CDR3 length: 15
CDR3 DNA: TGTGCCAGCAGCGTAGCGGCAGGCCCGATAGATGAGCAGTTCTTC
CDR3 protein: CASSVAAGPIDEQFF

V gene: TRBV9
D gene: .
J gene: TRBJ2-7
clone size: many
CDR3 length: 14
CDR3 DNA: TGTGCCAGCAGCGTAGGACCGATTTCCTACGAGCAGTACTTC
CDR3 protein: CASSVGPISYEQYF

V gene: TRBV9
D gene: .
J gene: TRBJ2-3
clone size: many
CDR3 length: 14
CDR3 DNA: TGTGCCAGCAGCCCGGGGCCCCTCACAGATACGCAGTATTTT
CDR3 protein: CASSPGPLTDTQYF

V gene: TRBV9
D gene: .
J gene: TRBJ1-1
clone size: medium-sized
CDR3 length: 14
CDR3 DNA: TGTGCCAGCAGCGTAGGCGGAATGAACACTGAAGCTTTCTTT
CDR3 protein: CASSVGGMNTEAFF

V gene: TRBV9
D gene: .
J gene: TRBJ1-3
clone size: many
CDR3 length: 16
CDR3 DNA: TGTGCCAGCAGCGTAGGACAAGGGGAGCATGGAAACACCATATATTTT
CDR3 protein: CASSVGQGEHGNTIYF

V gene: TRBV9
D gene: .
J gene: TRBJ2-1
clone size: many
CDR3 length: 15
CDR3 DNA: TGTGCCAGCAGCCCCAGAGCAGAATCGAGCAATGAGCAGTTCTTC
CDR3 protein: CASSPRAESSNEQFF

V gene: TRBV9
D gene: .
J gene: TRBJ2-1
clone size: many
CDR3 length: 15
CDR3 DNA: TGTGCCAGCAGCGTAGGAGGGGGACCCTACAATGAGCAGTTCTTC
CDR3 protein: CASSVGGGPYNEQFF

V gene: TRBV9
D gene: .
J gene: TRBJ1-1
clone size: many
CDR3 length: 13
CDR3 DNA: TGTGCCAGCAGTGTGGACAGAAACACTGAAGCTTTCTTT
CDR3 protein: CASSVDRNTEAFF

V gene: TRBV9
D gene: .
J gene: TRBJ1-2
clone size: .
CDR3 length: 12
CDR3 DNA: TGTGCCAGCAGCGTAGCCGGAGGGGGCTACACCTTC
CDR3 protein: CASSVAGGGYTF

V gene: TRBV9
D gene: .
J gene: TRBJ2-2
clone size: many
CDR3 length: 16
CDR3 DNA: TGTGCCAGCAGCCCTTACCCGGGGACTAACACCGGGGAGCTGTTTTTT
CDR3 protein: CASSPYPGTNTGELFF

V gene: TRBV9
D gene: .
J gene: TRBJ2-3
clone size: many
CDR3 length: 12
CDR3 DNA: TGTGCCAGCAGGGGTACAGCCGATACGCAGTATTTT
CDR3 protein: CASRGTADTQYF

V gene: TRBV9
D gene: .
J gene: TRBJ2-7
clone size: many
CDR3 length: 14
CDR3 DNA: TGTGCCAGCAGCGTAGCACCGGGGGCGGAGGAGCAGTACTTC
CDR3 protein: CASSVAPGAEEQYF

V gene: TRBV9
D gene: TRBD1
J gene: TRBJ1-2
clone size: many
CDR3 length: 14
CDR3 DNA: TGTGCCAGCAGCGTAGCTACAGGGGGAAGTGGCTACACCTTC
CDR3 protein: CASSVATGGSGYTF

V gene: TRBV9
D gene: .
J gene: TRBJ2-7
clone size: many
CDR3 length: 14
CDR3 DNA: TGTGCCAGCAGCTTTTCTAGCGTCTCCTACGAGCAGTACTTC
CDR3 protein: CASSFSSVSYEQYF

V gene: TRBV9
D gene: TRBD2
J gene: TRBJ2-1
clone size: many
CDR3 length: 16
CDR3 DNA: TGTGCCAGCAGCGTAGTTGCCGGGAGGGGGGACAATGAGCAGTTCTTC
CDR3 protein: CASSVVAGRGDNEQFF

V gene: TRBV9
D gene: TRBD1
J gene: TRBJ1-6
clone size: many
CDR3 length: 14
CDR3 DNA: TGTGCCAGCAGCCCCCGACAGGGGGGATCACCCCTCCACTTT
CDR3 protein: CASSPRQGGSPLHF

V gene: TRBV9
D gene: TRBD1
J gene: TRBJ2-1
clone size: many
CDR3 length: 13
CDR3 DNA: TGTGCCAGCAGCGTAGGGACAGGGGATGAGCAGTTCTTC
CDR3 protein: CASSVGTGDEQFF

V gene: TRBV9
D gene: .
J gene: TRBJ2-3
clone size: many
CDR3 length: 13
CDR3 DNA: TGTGCCAGCAGCGTAGCTGGGAGGGATACGCAGTATTTT
CDR3 protein: CASSVAGRDTQYF

V gene: TRBV9
D gene: .
J gene: TRBJ2-3
clone size: many
CDR3 length: 14
CDR3 DNA: TGTGCCAGCAGCGTACAATCTAGCACAGATACGCAGTATTTT
CDR3 protein: CASSVQSSTDTQYF

V gene: TRBV9
D gene: TRBD2
J gene: TRBJ2-1
clone size: many
CDR3 length: 17
CDR3 DNA: TGTGCCAGCAGCTCCTTCATGACTAGCGGGGACTACAATGAGCAGTTCTTC
CDR3 protein: CASSSFMTSGDYNEQFF

V gene: TRBV9
D gene: .
J gene: TRBJ2-5
clone size: many
CDR3 length: 15
CDR3 DNA: TGTGCCAGCAGCGTAGAGGGGTCATACCAAGAGACCCAGTACTTC
CDR3 protein: CASSVEGSYQETQYF

V gene: TRBV9
D gene: TRBD2
J gene: TRBJ2-1
clone size: many
CDR3 length: 15
CDR3 DNA: TGTGCCAGCAGCGTAGTCGGCGGGAGATACAATGAGCAGTTCTTC
CDR3 protein: CASSVVGGRYNEQFF

V gene: TRBV9
D gene: TRBD2
J gene: TRBJ2-4
clone size: many
CDR3 length: 16
CDR3 DNA: TGTGCCAGCAGCCCCGGGCTAGCGGGAGTGGCGAACATTCAGTACTTC
CDR3 protein: CASSPGLAGVANIQYF

V gene: TRBV9
D gene: .
J gene: TRBJ2-6
clone size: many
CDR3 length: 15
CDR3 DNA: TGTGCCAGCAGCGGGCAGTACTCTGGGGCCAACGTCCTGACTTTC
CDR3 protein: CASSGQYSGANVLTF

V gene: TRBV9
D gene: .
J gene: TRBJ1-1
clone size: few
CDR3 length: 13
CDR3 DNA: TGTGCCAGCAGCGTATCTGGGGACACTGAAGCTTTCTTT
CDR3 protein: CASSVSGDTEAFF

V gene: TRBV9
D gene: .
J gene: TRBJ1-1
clone size: many
CDR3 length: 15
CDR3 DNA: TGTGCCAGCAGCGTAGTCGGGGGGGCGAACACTGAAGCTTTCTTT
CDR3 protein: CASSVVGGANTEAFF

V gene: TRBV9
D gene: .
J gene: TRBJ2-3
clone size: many
CDR3 length: 16
CDR3 DNA: TGTGCCAGCAGCGTAGGACGAGGACAGAGCACAGATACGCAGTATTTT
CDR3 protein: CASSVGRGQSTDTQYF